The 9 T cell receptor beta chains listed next were all sequenced from one sample in a study of blood T cell repertoires in COVID-19. TCRdb's copy holds only in-frame clones and misses some; the assay was immunoSEQ multiplex PCR. The sample yields around 170,000 clones, roughly 90% seen once. Specimen: peripheral blood. The receptors were sampled from a man in his fifties with acute or convalescent COVID-19.

This chain joins TRBV30 and TRBJ1-6; maybe TRBD1 (5 bases). The V and J ends lost 8 bases and 10 bases respectively, with 12 bases between them. Looked up from germline, CDR1 is GTSNPN and CDR2 is SVGIG (reference sequence). The CDR3 totals 11 residues. Here the CDR3 DNA reads TGTGCCGAAGGTAGGGGATCACCCCTCCACTTT. Amino acid sequence: CAEGRGSPLHF. The variable domain in full, with the rest retrieved from reference TRBV30 and TRBJ1-6, is SQTIHQWPATLVQPVGSPLSLECTVEGTSNPNLYWYRQAAGRGLQLLFYSVGIGQISSEVPQNLSASRPQDRQFILSSKKLLLSDSGFYLCAEGRGSPLHFGNGTRLTVT.

V gene TRBV3-1 (or the pseudogene TRBV3-2) combines with J gene TRBJ2-1; D gene uncertain. The CDR3 totals 14 residues. The ends were cut back, 0 bases at V and 6 bases at J, with 9 bases in the middle. CDR1 LGHDT and CDR2 YNNKEL come from the germline V gene (reference sequence). The CDR3 reads CASSQDLAFNEQFF. The CDR3 nucleotides are TGTGCCAGCAGCCAAGACTTGGCCTTCAATGAGCAGTTCTTC.

The chain recombines TRBV6-1 with TRBJ2-5, with D possibly being TRBD2 (7 bases). Trimming cost V 2 bases and J 3 bases, with 10 bases left between them. This CDR3 has 14 residues. Germline V gene data show CDR1 as MNHNS and CDR2 as SASEGT. The CDR3, as DNA: TGTGCCAGCAGTGAATGGGGGGGCAAAGAGACCCAGTACTTC. Translation gives CASSEWGGKETQYF.

This clone occurred once. The chain uses TRBV10-3 and TRBJ2-1; TRBD2 agrees at 11 bases. The V gene's germline CDR1 is ENHRY and CDR2 SYGVKD. The CDR3 totals 15 residues. V dropped 10 bases and J dropped 7; count of bases not matched to a gene: 12. CDR3 coding DNA: TGTGCCACTCACGGAACTAGCGGGAGAACTAATGAGCAGTTCTTC. It is translated as CATHGTSGRTNEQFF.

V gene TRBV6-6 combines with J gene TRBJ1-1, with D maybe TRBD1 (5 bases). The germline V and J ends were trimmed by 4 bases and 0 bases, with 12 bases remaining between them. Germline lookup yields CDR1 MNHNY and CDR2 SVGAGI (reference sequence). The CDR3 sequence is 15 residues long. The CDR3 bases are TGTGCCAGCAGTTCCTCCGGACACCTGAACACTGAAGCTTTCTTT. Residues: CASSSSGHLNTEAFF.

V and J are TRBV7-9 and TRBJ2-5, with TRBD2 identical over 8 bases. Germline V CDR1 and CDR2: SEHNR, FQNEAQ (reference sequence). The CDR3 runs to 16 residues. J gave up 4 bases and V 0 bases, and 7 bases lay outside the gene matches. CDR3 amino acids: CASSLAYTSGSETQYF. The DNA for the CDR3 is TGTGCCAGCAGCTTAGCGTATACTAGCGGTTCAGAGACCCAGTACTTC.

This clone was counted a single time. This chain connects TRBV5-1 to TRBJ2-3, with 9 bases identical to TRBD1. The V segment lost 3 bases and the J segment 4 bases; nucleotides outside the gene matches: 6. The CDR3 has 15 amino acids. The germline V gene has CDR1 SGHRS and CDR2 YFSETQ. CDR3 bases: TGCGCCAGCAGCTCATGGACAGGGGAAGCAGATACGCAGTATTTT. The encoded protein is CASSSWTGEADTQYF.

The V gene is TRBV10-2, the J gene TRBJ1-5; weak D call: TRBD1 (5 bases). Trimming removed 3 bases at V and 6 bases at J, with 12 bases between. Germline CDR1 and CDR2: WSHSY and SAAADI. The CDR3 totals 14 residues. The CDR3 sequence is CASSESRAGQPQHF. CDR3 nucleotide sequence: TGCGCCAGCAGTGAATCCAGGGCAGGTCAGCCCCAGCATTTT.

This rearrangement joins TRBV19 to TRBJ2-7; a weak D match, TRBD1 (5 bases). The CDR3 extends over 15 amino acids. V was cut by 8 bases and J by 0 bases, with 17 bases left in between. The germline V gene encodes CDR1 LNHDA and CDR2 SQIVND (reference sequence). This CDR3 reads CASPPDSYISYEQYF. The CDR3 DNA reads TGTGCCAGTCCCCCCGACAGTTATATCTCCTACGAGCAGTACTTC.